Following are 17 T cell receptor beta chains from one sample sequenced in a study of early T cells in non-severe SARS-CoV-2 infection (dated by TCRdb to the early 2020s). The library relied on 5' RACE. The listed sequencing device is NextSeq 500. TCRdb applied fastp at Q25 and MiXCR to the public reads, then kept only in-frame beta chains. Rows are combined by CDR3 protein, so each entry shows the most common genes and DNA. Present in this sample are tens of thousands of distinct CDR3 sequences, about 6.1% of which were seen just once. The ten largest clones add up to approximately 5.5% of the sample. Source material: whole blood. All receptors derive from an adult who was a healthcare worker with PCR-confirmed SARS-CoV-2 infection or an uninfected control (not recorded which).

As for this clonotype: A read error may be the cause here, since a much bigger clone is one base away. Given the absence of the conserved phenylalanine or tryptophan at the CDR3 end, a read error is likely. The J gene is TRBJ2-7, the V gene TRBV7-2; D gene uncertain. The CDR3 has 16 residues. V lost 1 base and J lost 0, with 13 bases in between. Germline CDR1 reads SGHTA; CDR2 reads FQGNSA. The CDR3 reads CASSLEAGALSYEQYL. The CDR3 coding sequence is TGTGCCAGCAGCTTAGAGGCAGGCGCCCTCTCCTACGAGCAGTACTTA.

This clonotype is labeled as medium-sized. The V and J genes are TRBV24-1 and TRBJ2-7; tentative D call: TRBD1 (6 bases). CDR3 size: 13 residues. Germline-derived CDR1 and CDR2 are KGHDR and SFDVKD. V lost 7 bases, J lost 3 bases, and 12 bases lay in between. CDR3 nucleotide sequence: TGTGCCACCAGCAAAACAGGGTTCTACGAGCAGTACTTC. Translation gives CATSKTGFYEQYF.

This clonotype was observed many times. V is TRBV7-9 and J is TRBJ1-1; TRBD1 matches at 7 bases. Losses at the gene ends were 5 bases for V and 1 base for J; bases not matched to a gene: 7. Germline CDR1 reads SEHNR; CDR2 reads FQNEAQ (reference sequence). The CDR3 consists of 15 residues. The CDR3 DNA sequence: TGTGCCAGCAGCCCAGGGGGAGTAGCGAACACTGAAGCTTTCTTT. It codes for CASSPGGVANTEAFF.

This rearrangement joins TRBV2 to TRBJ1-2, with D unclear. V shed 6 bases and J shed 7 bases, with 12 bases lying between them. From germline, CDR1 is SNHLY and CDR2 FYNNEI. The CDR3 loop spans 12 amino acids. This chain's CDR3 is CASRTLEAGYTF. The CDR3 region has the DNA TGTGCCAGCAGGACGCTGGAAGCTGGCTACACCTTC.

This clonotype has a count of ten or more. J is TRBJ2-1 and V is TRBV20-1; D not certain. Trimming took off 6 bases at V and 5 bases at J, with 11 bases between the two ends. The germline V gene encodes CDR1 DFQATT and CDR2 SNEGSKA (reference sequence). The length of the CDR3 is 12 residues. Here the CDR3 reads CSAASSNNEQFF. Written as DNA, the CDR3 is TGCAGTGCCGCTTCATCGAACAATGAGCAGTTCTTC.

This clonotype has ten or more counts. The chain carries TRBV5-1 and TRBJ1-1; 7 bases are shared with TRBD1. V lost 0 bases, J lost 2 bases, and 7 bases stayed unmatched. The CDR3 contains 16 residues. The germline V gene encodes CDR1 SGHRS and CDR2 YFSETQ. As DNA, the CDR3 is TGCGCCAGCAGCTTGGCGGATGGACAGGCTAACACTGAAGCTTTCTTT. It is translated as CASSLADGQANTEAFF.

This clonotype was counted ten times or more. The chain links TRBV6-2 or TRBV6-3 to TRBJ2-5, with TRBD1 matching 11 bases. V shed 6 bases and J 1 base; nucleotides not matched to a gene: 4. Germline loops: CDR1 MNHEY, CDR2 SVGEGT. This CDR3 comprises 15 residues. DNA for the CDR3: TGTGCCAGCAGAGACGGGACAGGGGGCCAAGAGACCCAGTACTTC. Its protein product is CASRDGTGGQETQYF.

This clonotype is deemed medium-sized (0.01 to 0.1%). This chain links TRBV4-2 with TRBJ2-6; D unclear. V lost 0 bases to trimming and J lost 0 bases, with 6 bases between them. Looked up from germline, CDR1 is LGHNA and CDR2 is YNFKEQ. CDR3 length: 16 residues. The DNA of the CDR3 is TGTGCCAGCAGCCAAGATGGCAGCTCTGGGGCCAACGTCCTGACTTTC. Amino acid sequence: CASSQDGSSGANVLTF.

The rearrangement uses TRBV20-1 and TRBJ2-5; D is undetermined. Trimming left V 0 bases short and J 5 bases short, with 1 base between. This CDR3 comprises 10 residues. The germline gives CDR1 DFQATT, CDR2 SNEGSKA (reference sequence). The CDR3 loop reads CSAREETQYF. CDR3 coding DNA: TGCAGTGCTAGAGAGGAGACCCAGTACTTC.

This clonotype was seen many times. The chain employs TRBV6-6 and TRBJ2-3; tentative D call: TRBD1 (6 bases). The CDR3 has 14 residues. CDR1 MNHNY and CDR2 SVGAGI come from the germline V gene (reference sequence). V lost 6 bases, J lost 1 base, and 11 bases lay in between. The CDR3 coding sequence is TGTGCCAGCAGGGGGACACTTCGCACAGATACGCAGTATTTT. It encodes CASRGTLRTDTQYF.

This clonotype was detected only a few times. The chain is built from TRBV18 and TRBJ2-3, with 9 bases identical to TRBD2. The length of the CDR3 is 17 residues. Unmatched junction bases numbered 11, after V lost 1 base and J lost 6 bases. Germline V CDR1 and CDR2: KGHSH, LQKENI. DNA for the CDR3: TGTGCCAGCTCACCACTCAGGGTAGCGGGAGTAACTGATACGCAGTATTTT. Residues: CASSPLRVAGVTDTQYF.

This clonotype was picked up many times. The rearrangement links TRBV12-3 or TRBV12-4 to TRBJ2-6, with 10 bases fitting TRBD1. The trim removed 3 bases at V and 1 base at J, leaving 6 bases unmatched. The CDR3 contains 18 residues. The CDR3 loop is CASSFFLDRGSGANVLTF. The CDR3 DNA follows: TGTGCCAGCAGTTTTTTCCTGGACAGGGGGTCTGGGGCCAACGTCCTGACTTTC.

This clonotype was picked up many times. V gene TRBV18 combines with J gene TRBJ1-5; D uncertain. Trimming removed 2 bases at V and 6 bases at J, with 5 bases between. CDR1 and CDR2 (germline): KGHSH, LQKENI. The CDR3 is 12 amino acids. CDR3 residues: CASSPESQPQHF. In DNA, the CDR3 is TGTGCCAGCTCACCAGAAAGTCAGCCCCAGCATTTT.

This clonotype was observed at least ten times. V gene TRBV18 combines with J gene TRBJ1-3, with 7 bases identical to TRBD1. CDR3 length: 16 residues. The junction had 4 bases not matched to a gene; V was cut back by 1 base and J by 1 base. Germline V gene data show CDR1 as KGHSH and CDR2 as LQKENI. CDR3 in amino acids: CASSPRTGRSGNTIYF. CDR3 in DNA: TGTGCCAGCTCACCACGGACAGGCCGATCTGGAAACACCATATATTTT.

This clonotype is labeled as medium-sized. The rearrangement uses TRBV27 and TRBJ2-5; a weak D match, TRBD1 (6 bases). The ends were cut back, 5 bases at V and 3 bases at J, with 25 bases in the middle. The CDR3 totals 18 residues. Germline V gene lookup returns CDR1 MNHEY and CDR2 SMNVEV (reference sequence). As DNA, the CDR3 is TGTGCCAGCAGTCCCCTGACGGGACAACCAATAACTAAAGAGACCCAGTACTTC. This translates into CASSPLTGQPITKETQYF.

Here the CDR3 reads CSVAGDSYEQYF. The CDR3 DNA follows: TGCAGCGTTGCGGGGGACTCCTACGAGCAGTACTTC. The chain combines TRBV29-1 with TRBJ2-7; D may be TRBD2 (6 bases). The CDR3 runs to 12 residues. V gave up 4 bases and J gave up 0 bases, with 7 bases separating them. The germline CDR1 and CDR2 sequences are SQVTM and ANQGSEA.

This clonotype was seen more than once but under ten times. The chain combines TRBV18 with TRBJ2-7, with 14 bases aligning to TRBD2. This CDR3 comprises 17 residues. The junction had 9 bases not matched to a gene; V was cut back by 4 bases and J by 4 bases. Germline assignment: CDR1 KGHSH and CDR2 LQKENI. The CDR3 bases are TGTGCCAGCTCACTCACTACCCGGACTAGCGGGAGGTACGAGCAGTACTTC. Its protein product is CASSLTTRTSGRYEQYF.